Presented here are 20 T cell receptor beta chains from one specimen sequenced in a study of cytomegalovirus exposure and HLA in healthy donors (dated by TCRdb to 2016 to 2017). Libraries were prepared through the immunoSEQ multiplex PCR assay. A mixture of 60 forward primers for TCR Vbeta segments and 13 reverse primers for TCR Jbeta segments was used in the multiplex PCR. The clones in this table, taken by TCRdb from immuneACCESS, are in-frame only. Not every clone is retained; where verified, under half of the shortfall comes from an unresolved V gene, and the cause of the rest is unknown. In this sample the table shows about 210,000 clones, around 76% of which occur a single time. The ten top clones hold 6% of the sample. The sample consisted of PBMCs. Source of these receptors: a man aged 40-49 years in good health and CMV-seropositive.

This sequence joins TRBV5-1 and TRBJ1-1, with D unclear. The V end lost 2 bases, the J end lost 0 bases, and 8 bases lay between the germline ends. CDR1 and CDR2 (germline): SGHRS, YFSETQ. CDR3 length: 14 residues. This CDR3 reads CASSFPGMNTEAFF. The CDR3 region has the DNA TGCGCCAGCAGCTTTCCGGGGATGAACACTGAAGCTTTCTTT.

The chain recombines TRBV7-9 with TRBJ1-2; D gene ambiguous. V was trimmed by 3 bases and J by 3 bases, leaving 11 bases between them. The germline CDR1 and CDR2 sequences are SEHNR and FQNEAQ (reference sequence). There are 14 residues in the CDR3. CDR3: CASSFYGNDYGYTF. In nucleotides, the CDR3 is TGTGCCAGCAGCTTCTACGGGAACGACTATGGCTACACCTTC. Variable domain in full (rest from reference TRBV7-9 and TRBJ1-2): DTGVSQNPRHKITKRGQNVTFRCDPISEHNRLYWYRQTLGQGPEFLTYFQNEAQLEKSRLLSDRFSAERPKGSFSTLEIQRTEQGDSAMYLCASSFYGNDYGYTFGSGTRLTVV.

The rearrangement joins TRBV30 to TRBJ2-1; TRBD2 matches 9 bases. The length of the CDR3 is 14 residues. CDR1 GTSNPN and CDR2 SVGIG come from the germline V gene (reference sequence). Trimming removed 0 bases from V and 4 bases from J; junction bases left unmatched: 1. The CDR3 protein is CAWSVTSGYNEQFF. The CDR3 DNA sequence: TGTGCCTGGAGTGTAACTAGCGGGTACAATGAGCAGTTCTTC. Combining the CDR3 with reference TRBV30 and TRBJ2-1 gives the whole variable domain SQTIHQWPATLVQPVGSPLSLECTVEGTSNPNLYWYRQAAGRGLQLLFYSVGIGQISSEVPQNLSASRPQDRQFILSSKKLLLSDSGFYLCAWSVTSGYNEQFFGPGTRLTVL.

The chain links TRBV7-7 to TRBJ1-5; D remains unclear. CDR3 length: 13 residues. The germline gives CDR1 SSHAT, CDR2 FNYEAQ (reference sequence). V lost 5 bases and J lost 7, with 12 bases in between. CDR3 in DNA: TGTGCCAGCAGCCCCTCCCCGCGGCAGCCCCAGCATTTT. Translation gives CASSPSPRQPQHF.

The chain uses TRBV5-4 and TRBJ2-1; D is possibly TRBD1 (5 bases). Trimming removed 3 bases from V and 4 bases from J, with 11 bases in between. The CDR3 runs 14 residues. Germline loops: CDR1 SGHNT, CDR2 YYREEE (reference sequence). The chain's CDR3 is CASSYSSGYNEQFF. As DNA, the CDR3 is TGTGCCAGCAGCTATTCATCAGGGTACAATGAGCAGTTCTTC.

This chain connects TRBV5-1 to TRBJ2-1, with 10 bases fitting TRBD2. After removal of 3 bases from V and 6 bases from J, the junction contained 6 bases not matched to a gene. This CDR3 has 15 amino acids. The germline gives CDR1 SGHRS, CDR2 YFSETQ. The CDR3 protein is CASSSGTSVPNEQFF. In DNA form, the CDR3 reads TGCGCCAGCAGCTCCGGGACTAGCGTTCCCAATGAGCAGTTCTTC.

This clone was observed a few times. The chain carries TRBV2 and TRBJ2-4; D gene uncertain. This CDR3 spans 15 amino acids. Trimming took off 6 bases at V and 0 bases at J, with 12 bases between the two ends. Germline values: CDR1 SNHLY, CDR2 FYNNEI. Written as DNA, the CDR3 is TGTGCCAGCAGCCAAGACATCCTAGCCAAAAACATTCAGTACTTC. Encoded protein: CASSQDILAKNIQYF.

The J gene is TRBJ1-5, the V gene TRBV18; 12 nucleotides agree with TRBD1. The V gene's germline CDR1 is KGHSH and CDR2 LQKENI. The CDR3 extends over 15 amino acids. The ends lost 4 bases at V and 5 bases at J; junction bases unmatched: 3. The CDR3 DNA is TGTGCCAGCTCACTGGGGACAGGGGGCCATCAGCCCCAGCATTTT. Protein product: CASSLGTGGHQPQHF. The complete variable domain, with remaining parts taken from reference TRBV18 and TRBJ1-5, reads NAGVMQNPRHLVRRRGQEARLRCSPMKGHSHVYWYRQLPEEGLKFMVYLQKENIIDESGMPKERFSAEFPKEGPSILRIQQVVRGDSAAYFCASSLGTGGHQPQHFGDGTRLSIL.

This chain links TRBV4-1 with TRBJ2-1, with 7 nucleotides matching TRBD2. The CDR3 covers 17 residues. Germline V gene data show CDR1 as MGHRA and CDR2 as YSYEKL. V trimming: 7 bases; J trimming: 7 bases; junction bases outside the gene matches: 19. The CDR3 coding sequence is TGCGCCAGCACCCCGATGGGGGGGAGAGGAGGGGTTAATGAGCAGTTCTTC. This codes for CASTPMGGRGGVNEQFF.

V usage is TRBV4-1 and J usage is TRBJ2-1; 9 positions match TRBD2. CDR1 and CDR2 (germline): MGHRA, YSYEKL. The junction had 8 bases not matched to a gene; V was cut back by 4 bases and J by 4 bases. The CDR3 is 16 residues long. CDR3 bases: TGCGCCAGCAGCCCGGGGCCGCGGGAGGGTTACAATGAGCAGTTCTTC. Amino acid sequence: CASSPGPREGYNEQFF.

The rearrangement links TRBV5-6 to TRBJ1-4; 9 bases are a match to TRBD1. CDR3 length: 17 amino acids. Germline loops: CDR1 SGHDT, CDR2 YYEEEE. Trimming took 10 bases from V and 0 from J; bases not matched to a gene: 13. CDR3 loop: CAPPGTGIPPTNEKLFF. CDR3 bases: TGTGCCCCCCCCGGGACAGGGATACCCCCAACTAATGAAAAACTGTTTTTT.

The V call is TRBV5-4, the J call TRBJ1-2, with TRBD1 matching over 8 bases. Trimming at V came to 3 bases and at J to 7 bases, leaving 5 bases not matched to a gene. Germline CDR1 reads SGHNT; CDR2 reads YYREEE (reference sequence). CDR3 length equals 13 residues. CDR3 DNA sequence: TGTGCCAGCAGCTGGGAGACAGGGGTTGGCTACACCTTC. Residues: CASSWETGVGYTF. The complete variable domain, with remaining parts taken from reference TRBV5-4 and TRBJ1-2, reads ETGVTQSPTHLIKTRGQQVTLRCSSQSGHNTVSWYQQALGQGPQFIFQYYREEENGRGNFPPRFSGLQFPNYSSELNVNALELDDSALYLCASSWETGVGYTFGSGTRLTVV.

This chain's CDR3 is CASSKTRLAGVLTGELFF. Here the CDR3 DNA reads TGCGCCAGCAGCAAAACCCGACTAGCGGGAGTTCTCACCGGGGAGCTGTTTTTT. V is TRBV5-1 and J is TRBJ2-2, with 12 bases aligning to TRBD2. Germline-derived CDR1 and CDR2 are SGHRS and YFSETQ. The V segment lost 4 bases and the J segment 4 bases; nucleotides outside the gene matches: 11. This CDR3 is built from 18 residues.

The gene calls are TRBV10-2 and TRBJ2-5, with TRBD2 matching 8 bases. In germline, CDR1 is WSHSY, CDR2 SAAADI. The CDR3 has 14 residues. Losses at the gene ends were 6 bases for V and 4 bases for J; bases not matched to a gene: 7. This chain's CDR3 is CASRTGGPRETQYF. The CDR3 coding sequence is TGCGCCAGCAGGACGGGGGGGCCCCGAGAGACCCAGTACTTC.

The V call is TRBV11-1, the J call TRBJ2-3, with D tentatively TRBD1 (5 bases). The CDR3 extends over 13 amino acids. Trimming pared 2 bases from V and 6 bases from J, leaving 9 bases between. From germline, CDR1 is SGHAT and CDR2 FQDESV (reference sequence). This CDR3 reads CASSLQGGDTQYF. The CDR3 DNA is TGTGCCAGCAGCTTACAGGGCGGCGATACGCAGTATTTT.

The CDR3 protein is CASSFPDRGAANEKLFF. CDR3 nucleotides: TGTGCCAGCAGCTTTCCTGACAGGGGCGCGGCTAATGAAAAACTGTTTTTT. This chain connects TRBV7-9 to TRBJ1-4; 8 nucleotides line up with TRBD1. From germline, CDR1 is SEHNR and CDR2 FQNEAQ (reference sequence). J was trimmed by 3 bases and V by 3 bases; bases with no gene match: 9. The length of the CDR3 is 17 residues. Variable domain in full (rest from reference TRBV7-9 and TRBJ1-4): DTGVSQNPRHKITKRGQNVTFRCDPISEHNRLYWYRQTLGQGPEFLTYFQNEAQLEKSRLLSDRFSAERPKGSFSTLEIQRTEQGDSAMYLCASSFPDRGAANEKLFFGSGTQLSVL.

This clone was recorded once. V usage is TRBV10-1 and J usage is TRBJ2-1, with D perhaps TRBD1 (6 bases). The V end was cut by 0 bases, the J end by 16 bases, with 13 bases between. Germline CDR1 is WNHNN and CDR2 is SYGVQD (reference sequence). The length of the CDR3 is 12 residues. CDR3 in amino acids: CASSESGTLIFF. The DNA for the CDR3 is TGCGCCAGCAGTGAGTCCGGGACATTGATATTCTTC.

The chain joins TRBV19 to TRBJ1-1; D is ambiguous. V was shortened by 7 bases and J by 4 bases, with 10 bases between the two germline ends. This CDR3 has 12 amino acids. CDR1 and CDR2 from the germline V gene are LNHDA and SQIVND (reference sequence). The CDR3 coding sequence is TGTGCCAGTACCCGGGGAGTCACTGAAGCTTTCTTT. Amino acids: CASTRGVTEAFF.

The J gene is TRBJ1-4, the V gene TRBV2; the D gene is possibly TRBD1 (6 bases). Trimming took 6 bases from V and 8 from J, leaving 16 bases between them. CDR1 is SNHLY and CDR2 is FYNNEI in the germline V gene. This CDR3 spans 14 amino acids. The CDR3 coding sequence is TGTGCCAGCAGCCTGAGGGACATCGAGGAAAAACTGTTTTTT. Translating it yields CASSLRDIEEKLFF.

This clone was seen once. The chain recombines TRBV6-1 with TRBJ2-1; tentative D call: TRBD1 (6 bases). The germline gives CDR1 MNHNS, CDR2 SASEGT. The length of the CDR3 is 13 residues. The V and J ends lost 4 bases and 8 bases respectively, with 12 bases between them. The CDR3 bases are TGTGCCAGCAGTGGGGTCAGGGGCTATGAGCAGTTCTTC. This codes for CASSGVRGYEQFF.